The sequence of this TCR beta chain was determined in a study of blood T cell dynamics during melanoma immunotherapy. Overall study context: Patients with metastatic melanoma got pembrolizumab or nivolumab-ipilimumab as first-line care. Findings and caveats of the study: It remained unknown if the driving T cell clones were melanoma-specific.

This CDR3 is 16 amino acids long. Germline V gene sequence: CDR1 SGDLS, CDR2 YYNGEE. V gave up 0 bases and J gave up 4 bases, with 13 bases separating them. With respect to this clone: Its antigen is not identified.

DNA loading was fixed at 350 ng for all bulk PBMC samples. The data were produced by immunoSEQ multiplex PCR, yet TCRdb's version contains in-frame clones alone and is incomplete. Of 9,000 to 13,000 clones in the sample, about 80% are singletons; the top ten hold about a fifth. Time point specified: week 3, after first cycle of checkpoint inhibitor. The chain links TRBV9 to TRBJ1-4; D remains unclear. The sequence derives from a human donor with melanoma. The sample here was blood, taken from a patient treated with checkpoint blockade. In nucleotides, the CDR3 is TGTGCCAGCAGCGTAGGGTCCCTACGAGGTAATGAAAAACTGTTTTTT. Translation: CASSVGSLRGNEKLFF.